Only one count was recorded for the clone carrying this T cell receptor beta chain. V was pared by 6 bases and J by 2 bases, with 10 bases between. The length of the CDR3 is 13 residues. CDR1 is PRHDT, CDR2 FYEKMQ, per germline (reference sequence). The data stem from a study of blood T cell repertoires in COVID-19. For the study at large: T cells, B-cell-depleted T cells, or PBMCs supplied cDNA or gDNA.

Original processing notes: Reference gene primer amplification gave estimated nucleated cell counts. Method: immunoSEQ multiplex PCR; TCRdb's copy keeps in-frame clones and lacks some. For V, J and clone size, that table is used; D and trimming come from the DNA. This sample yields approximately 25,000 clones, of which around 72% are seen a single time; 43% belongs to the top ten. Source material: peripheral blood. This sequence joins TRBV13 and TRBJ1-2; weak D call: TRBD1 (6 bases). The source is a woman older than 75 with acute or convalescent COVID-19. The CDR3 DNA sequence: TGTGCCAGCAGTTTGGGACAAAACTATGGCTACACCTTC. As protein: CASSLGQNYGYTF.